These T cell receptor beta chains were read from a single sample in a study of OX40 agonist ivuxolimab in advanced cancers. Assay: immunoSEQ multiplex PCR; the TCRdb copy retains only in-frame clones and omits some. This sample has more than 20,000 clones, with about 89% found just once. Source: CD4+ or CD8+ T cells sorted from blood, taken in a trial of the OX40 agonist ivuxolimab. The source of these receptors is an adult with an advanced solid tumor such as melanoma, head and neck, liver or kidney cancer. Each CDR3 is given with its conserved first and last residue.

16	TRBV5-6	CASSTAGLAVTYEQYF
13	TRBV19	CASSDTGEETQYF
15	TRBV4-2	CASSLAQGGNNEQFF
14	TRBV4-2	CASSQVGRYNEQFF
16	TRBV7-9	CASSATTGIVNTEAFF
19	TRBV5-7	CASSQGLAGENPYQETQYF
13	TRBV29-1	CSARDRGYTEAFF
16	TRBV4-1	CASSPTWGGEADTQYF
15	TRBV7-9	CASSLAGGTNEKLFF
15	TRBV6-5	CASSYSGTGGGTQYF
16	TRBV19	CASSMAGVVENTEAFF
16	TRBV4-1	CASSQAPAGGLDEQFF
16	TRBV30	CAWTPHPGTGSYEQYF
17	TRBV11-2	CASSQSGGDHGDTEAFF
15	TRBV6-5	CASRNPDSIYNEQFF
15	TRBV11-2	CASSLAPGATYEQYF
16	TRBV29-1	CKNRAGQGVGANVLTF
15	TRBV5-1	CARISGRVKNTEAFF
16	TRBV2	CASSEAGTTIYNEQFF
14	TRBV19	CASSLGTSSGEQYF
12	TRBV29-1	CSVADIGSEAFF
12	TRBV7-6	CASSHRGKTQYF
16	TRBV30	CAWRASGGSRSYEQYF
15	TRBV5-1	CASSLGQSSGNTIYF